This T cell receptor (beta chain) was observed in a study of cytomegalovirus exposure and HLA in healthy donors. The ends were cut back, 4 bases at V and 2 bases at J, with 19 bases in the middle. Germline V lookup: CDR1 SGDLS, CDR2 YYNGEE. The CDR3 runs 17 residues. The PCR had 60 Vbeta and 13 Jbeta primers. As processed by the authors: In a later analysis, tens of millions of unique TCR beta chains included roughly 11 million shared by two or more donors. Repertoires were generated with immunoSEQ multiplex PCR, while TCRdb's copy carries only in-frame clones and drops some. That table furnishes V, J and clone size, whereas the DNA furnished D and trimming. In the table there are approximately 120,000 clones, around 80% of which are singletons.

The sample taken for sequencing was PBMCs. This sequence joins TRBV9 and TRBJ1-3, with a possible D match to TRBD1 (5 bases). This receptor was identified in a young man in good health and CMV-seropositive. CDR3 bases: TGTGCCAGCAGCATCGGACCTCATCTGGGGCCTGGAAACACCATATATTTT. Encoded protein: CASSIGPHLGPGNTIYF.